Presented here are 29 T cell receptor beta chains from one specimen sequenced in a study of shared clonotypes between healthy human individuals. The method was immunoSEQ multiplex PCR; TCRdb's version includes in-frame clones alone and lacks a portion of them. Here the sample spans under 1,100,000 clones, more than 60% being singletons. The specimen was memory CD4+ T cells sorted from blood. As for subset: CD45RA-negative fraction. The receptors derive from a man aged 18-30 years in good health.

J is TRBJ2-7 and V is TRBV2; 8 bases fit TRBD2. V was clipped by 5 bases and J by 6 bases; unmatched bases: 3. The CDR3 consists of 12 residues. Germline V gene sequence: CDR1 SNHLY, CDR2 FYNNEI. In nucleotides, the CDR3 is TGTGCCAGCAGTCGACTAGCGCTCGAGCAGTACTTC. Protein: CASSRLALEQYF.

This clone was observed once. This chain links TRBV6-1 with TRBJ2-2, with D tentatively TRBD1 (6 bases). V lost 4 bases to trimming and J lost 5 bases, with 14 bases between them. Germline assignment: CDR1 MNHNS and CDR2 SASEGT. The CDR3 spans 15 residues. CDR3 sequence: CASSAVTGYTGELFF. CDR3 in DNA: TGTGCCAGCAGTGCGGTAACAGGGTATACCGGGGAGCTGTTTTTT.

A word on this clone: The junction and the germline gene differ at one end; a read error may be behind it. The J gene is TRBJ2-7, the V gene TRBV7-7, with D possibly TRBD2 on 5 matching bases. Germline CDR1 is SSHAT and CDR2 is FNYEAQ (reference sequence). CDR3 length: 15 residues. The CDR3 coding sequence is TGTGCTAGCAGCTTCGGCAGCGGAGAGCCCTACGAGCAGTACTTC. It codes for CASSFGSGEPYEQYF. The full variable domain, with the rest looked up from reference TRBV7-7 and TRBJ2-7, is GAGVSQSPRYKVTKRGQDVTLRCDPISSHATLYWYQQALGQGPEFLTYFNYEAQPDKSGLPSDRFSAERPEGSISTLTIQRTEQRDSAMYRCASSFGSGEPYEQYFGPGTRLTVT.

This chain joins TRBV28 and TRBJ2-1; D might be TRBD2 (6 bases). This CDR3 has 15 residues. The V end lost 0 bases, the J end lost 7 bases, and 13 bases lay between the germline ends. Germline V gene data show CDR1 as MDHEN and CDR2 as SYDVKM. The CDR3 DNA reads as TGTGCCAGCAGTTTATGGGCCGGGGGACGGAATGAGCAGTTCTTC. Residues: CASSLWAGGRNEQFF.

The rearrangement joins TRBV9 to TRBJ1-2; D call uncertain. The germline V and J ends were trimmed by 0 bases and 8 bases, with 11 bases remaining between them. CDR1 is SGDLS and CDR2 is YYNGEE in the germline V gene. This CDR3 region has 13 residues. CDR3 DNA sequence: TGTGCCAGCAGCGTAGGGACGGCGGGGGGCTACACCTTC. Its protein is CASSVGTAGGYTF.

This clone has a count of ten or more. This chain joins TRBV29-1 and TRBJ2-5; D not certain. Germline V lookup: CDR1 SQVTM, CDR2 ANQGSEA. CDR3 length: 11 amino acids. Trimming took off 7 bases at V and 5 bases at J, with 11 bases between the two ends. DNA of the CDR3: TGCAGCGCCGAGGAGAGGGAGACCCAGTACTTC. Residues: CSAEERETQYF.

The chain combines TRBV6-5 with TRBJ2-6, with TRBD1 as a possible D gene (5 bases). The CDR3 length is 15 residues. V lost 7 bases, J lost 4 bases, and 14 bases lay in between. Germline CDR1 is MNHEY and CDR2 is SVGAGI. In DNA, the CDR3 is TGTGCCAGCACCCCACAGGCCGCCGGGGCCAACGTCCTGACTTTC. Residues: CASTPQAAGANVLTF.

V usage is TRBV9 and J usage is TRBJ2-3; 8 positions agree with TRBD2. V lost 2 bases, J lost 1 base, and 6 bases stayed unmatched. This CDR3 is built from 16 residues. CDR1 SGDLS and CDR2 YYNGEE come from the germline V gene. Written as DNA, the CDR3 is TGTGCCAGCAGCGTCAGCGGGAGAACGGGCACAGATACGCAGTATTTT. Amino acid sequence: CASSVSGRTGTDTQYF.

The J gene is TRBJ2-5, the V gene TRBV28; D gene unclear. V shed 5 bases and J shed 1 base, with 14 bases lying between them. Germline assignment: CDR1 MDHEN and CDR2 SYDVKM. There are 15 residues in the CDR3. For the CDR3, the DNA is TGTGCCAGCAGTCCTTCTCTCGGTCGCCAAGAGACCCAGTACTTC. Amino acids: CASSPSLGRQETQYF.

The gene calls are TRBV19 and TRBJ2-1; 8 bases agree with TRBD1. The CDR3 has 14 amino acids. The J segment lost 10 bases and the V segment lost 6 bases, leaving 11 bases of the junction unmatched. Germline CDR1 and CDR2: LNHDA and SQIVND (reference sequence). The CDR3 spells CASRFAGTGGEQFF. The DNA of the CDR3 is TGTGCCAGTAGATTCGCCGGGACAGGAGGCGAGCAGTTCTTC.

The gene calls are TRBV5-1 and TRBJ1-1; D perhaps matches TRBD1 (6 bases). Germline assignment: CDR1 SGHRS and CDR2 YFSETQ. Trimming removed 3 bases from V and 5 bases from J, with 20 bases in between. This CDR3 is built from 16 residues. The CDR3 is CASSWQGGQRGTEAFF. Written as DNA, the CDR3 is TGCGCCAGCAGCTGGCAGGGTGGACAGCGGGGTACTGAAGCTTTCTTT.

In the case of this clone: The same CDR3 also results from other DNA sequences found in this sample. V gene TRBV5-1 combines with J gene TRBJ1-1; no reliable D call. This CDR3 spans 13 amino acids. CDR1 SGHRS and CDR2 YFSETQ come from the germline V gene. With 0 bases removed from V and 1 base from J, the gap between germline ends came to 4 bases. CDR3 coding DNA: TGCGCCAGCAGCTTGGGACGGAACACTGAAGCTTTCTTT. This gives the protein CASSLGRNTEAFF.

The chain combines TRBV2 with TRBJ1-1, with TRBD1 as a possible D gene (5 bases). This CDR3 contains 14 residues. CDR1 and CDR2 (germline): SNHLY, FYNNEI. The V gene lost 2 bases and the J gene lost 1 base, with 8 bases spanning the gap. The CDR3 spells CASSEWGENTEAFF. The CDR3 coding sequence is TGTGCCAGCAGTGAATGGGGGGAGAACACTGAAGCTTTCTTT.

This clone was picked up a small number of times. This chain joins TRBV7-2 and TRBJ2-7, with 8 nucleotides matching TRBD2. Losses at the gene ends were 4 bases for V and 3 bases for J; bases not matched to a gene: 11. This CDR3 contains 16 residues. Germline V gene sequence: CDR1 SGHTA, CDR2 FQGNSA. Here the CDR3 DNA reads TGTGCCAGCAGCTCCAGAGGTAGCGGGAACCGCTACGAGCAGTACTTC. Encoded protein: CASSSRGSGNRYEQYF.

The chain uses TRBV12-2 and TRBJ2-7; the table's D call of TRBD2 was not tested on the DNA. TRBV12-2 is a listed pseudogene. This CDR3 has 16 residues. This chain's CDR3 is CASRWKTWGEDYEQYF. CDR3 nucleotides: TGTGCAAGTCGCTGGAAGACTTGGGGGGAGGACTACGAGCAGTACTTC.

V is TRBV25-1 and J is TRBJ2-7, with TRBD1 matching over 9 bases. Germline values: CDR1 MGHDK, CDR2 SYGVNS. The CDR3 extends over 15 amino acids. Unmatched junction bases numbered 9, after V lost 4 bases and J lost 5 bases. The CDR3 coding sequence is TGTGCCAGCAGTGCACCGGGACAGGGTGGGCACGAGCAGTACTTC. It yields the protein CASSAPGQGGHEQYF.

The chain has TRBV10-3 and TRBJ2-1, with unresolved D. The CDR3 length is 11 residues. Germline lookup yields CDR1 ENHRY and CDR2 SYGVKD. The V and J ends lost 5 bases and 9 bases respectively, with 8 bases between them. CDR3 sequence (DNA): TGTGCCATCAGTACGGAAAGTGAGCAGTTCTTC. Protein sequence: CAISTESEQFF.

This chain joins TRBV5-1 and TRBJ2-7, with TRBD1 as a possible D gene (5 bases). Germline V gene lookup returns CDR1 SGHRS and CDR2 YFSETQ. This CDR3 contains 14 residues. Trimming stripped 4 bases from V and 0 bases from J, with 11 bases between. The CDR3 loop is CASSPAGYSYEQYF. For the CDR3, the DNA is TGCGCCAGCAGCCCAGCAGGGTACTCCTACGAGCAGTACTTC.

This clone was seen a handful of times. The chain couples TRBV19 to TRBJ1-1; 10 bases are shared with TRBD1. The trim removed 7 bases at V and 6 bases at J, leaving 11 bases unmatched. CDR3 length equals 15 residues. CDR1 is LNHDA and CDR2 is SQIVND in the germline V gene (reference sequence). The CDR3 spells CASNPPGQGFAEAFF. The CDR3 DNA sequence: TGTGCCAGTAATCCCCCGGGACAGGGGTTCGCTGAAGCTTTCTTT.

Details on this clone: A much larger clone differs by one base, so this may be a read error. The rearrangement joins TRBV6-9 to TRBJ1-1; D ambiguous. Looked up from germline, CDR1 is MNHGY and CDR2 is SVAAGI. The CDR3 spans 15 residues. CDR3 DNA sequence: TGTGCCAGCAGTTTCGATAGGCGGCTGAACGCTGAAGCTTTCTTT. The encoded protein is CASSFDRRLNAEAFF.

The CDR3 sequence: CASGAGPDTQYF. CDR3 bases: TGCGCCAGCGGCGCGGGACCAGATACGCAGTATTTT. V gene TRBV10-2 combines with J gene TRBJ2-3, with D possibly being TRBD2 (6 bases). This CDR3 contains 12 residues. Trimming pared 8 bases from V and 4 bases from J, leaving 10 bases between. Per germline, CDR1 WSHSY and CDR2 SAAADI.

The chain recombines TRBV6-1 with TRBJ2-1; 8 bases line up with TRBD1. Germline values: CDR1 MNHNS, CDR2 SASEGT. The CDR3 sequence is 15 residues long. The J segment lost 5 bases and the V segment lost 5 bases, leaving 8 bases of the junction unmatched. The CDR3 DNA reads TGTGCCAGCAGTAACCGGGACAGGCTAAACAATGAGCAGTTCTTC. Translation: CASSNRDRLNNEQFF.

Many counts were recorded for this clone. This chain connects TRBV7-9 to TRBJ1-1; D uncertain. CDR1 is SEHNR, CDR2 FQNEAQ, per germline (reference sequence). The CDR3 length is 12 residues. V gave up 5 bases and J gave up 1 base, with 5 bases separating them. The CDR3 sequence: CASSPENTEAFF. The CDR3 region has the DNA TGTGCCAGCAGCCCAGAGAACACTGAAGCTTTCTTT.

The V and J genes are TRBV5-6 and TRBJ2-1; no clear D. Deletions cut 0 bases from V and 4 bases from J, with 11 bases between. The CDR3 totals 15 residues. Germline-derived CDR1 and CDR2 are SGHDT and YYEEEE. CDR3 protein: CASSLEYKIYNEQFF. CDR3 DNA sequence: TGTGCCAGCAGCTTGGAATATAAAATATACAATGAGCAGTTCTTC.

The gene calls are TRBV25-1 and TRBJ2-2, with unresolved D. From germline, CDR1 is MGHDK and CDR2 SYGVNS. The CDR3 length is 15 residues. V gave up 2 bases and J gave up 1 base, with 8 bases separating them. CDR3 residues: CASSENARNTGELFF. CDR3 sequence (DNA): TGTGCCAGCAGTGAAAATGCTCGGAACACCGGGGAGCTGTTTTTT.

CDR3 region: CAISDQGVHNSPLHF. CDR3 in DNA: TGTGCCATCAGTGACCAGGGGGTCCATAATTCACCCCTCCACTTT. This chain uses TRBV10-3 with TRBJ1-6, with 7 bases fitting TRBD1. V was pared by 3 bases and J by 5 bases, with 4 bases of the junction left unmatched. The CDR3 covers 15 residues. Germline assignment: CDR1 ENHRY and CDR2 SYGVKD.

V gene TRBV14 combines with J gene TRBJ2-5, with D unresolved. V was trimmed by 0 bases and J by 10 bases, leaving 12 bases between them. The V gene's germline CDR1 is SGHDN and CDR2 FVKESK. The CDR3 loop spans 13 amino acids. The CDR3 loop is CASSQDRPGIQYF. CDR3 sequence (DNA): TGTGCCAGCAGCCAAGACCGCCCTGGGATCCAGTACTTC.

The J gene is TRBJ2-3, the V gene TRBV19; D may be TRBD1 (5 bases). Trimming removed 5 bases from V and 4 bases from J, with 16 bases in between. CDR1 is LNHDA, CDR2 SQIVND, per germline (reference sequence). The CDR3 runs 15 residues. The CDR3 here is CASSFPERGPDTQYF. In DNA, the CDR3 is TGTGCCAGTAGTTTCCCCGAAAGGGGCCCAGATACGCAGTATTTT.

The J gene is TRBJ2-3, the V gene TRBV9; D tentatively reads TRBD1 or TRBD2 (5 bases each). The length of the CDR3 is 12 residues. V dropped 7 bases and J dropped 0 bases, with 6 bases sitting between them. Germline V gene lookup returns CDR1 SGDLS and CDR2 YYNGEE. The CDR3 DNA reads as TGTGCCAGCGGGGGAAGCACAGATACGCAGTATTTT. Its protein product is CASGGSTDTQYF.